This T cell receptor beta chain was identified in a study of T cells in Graves' hyperthyroidism and ophthalmopathy. This clonotype was picked up many times. The target antigen is unknown. Study conclusions and caveats: A 13 V-J model separated ophthalmopathy from stable hyperthyroidism.

The source material, RNA transcripts, was used to amplify TCR beta CDR3 regions. With the HTBI primer set, the TCR CDR3 went through a first round of RT-PCR. TCRdb fed the multiplex PCR reads into MiXCR, producing one record per CDR3 protein. The sample gives some 440,000 distinct CDR3 sequences, around 14% of which show up once; roughly an eighth is in the top ten. The patients, who ranged from 18 to 65 in age, presented with newly diagnosed hyperthyroidism lasting under 2 months. Uncontrolled infection, other autoimmune disease, pregnancy or lactation disqualified patients from enrolment. V lost 6 bases and J lost 9, with 17 bases in between. The CDR3 consists of 13 residues.

The genes are TRBV12-3 or TRBV12-4 and TRBJ1-2, with TRBD1 as a possible D gene (6 bases). Material for sequencing was blood. The TCR originated in a woman in her late teens or twenties with Graves' hyperthyroidism. The CDR3 bases are TGTGCCAGCAGACGGGACATTTACGAGAGCTACACCTTC. Encoded protein: CASRRDIYESYTF.